This T cell receptor beta chain stems from a study of blood T cells in healthy people across ages. Study conclusions and caveats: Estimates drawn from one million T cells were deemed to understate diversity.

This CDR3 has 12 amino acids. The germline CDR1 and CDR2 sequences are DFQATT and SNEGSKA (reference sequence). V was shortened by 0 bases and J by 3 bases, with 5 bases between the two germline ends. Only a few counts were recorded for this clonotype. The target antigen is unknown. Each donor gave approximately 9.1 milliliters of peripheral blood. Using a J-beta primer mix together with a sample-barcoded 5' primer, a second PCR was run for roughly 7 to 12 cycles. TCRdb re-called the 5' RACE reads with MiXCR, one entry per CDR3 protein. The repertoire holds just under 750,000 distinct CDR3 sequences, with 22% as singletons.

This TCR was recovered from a man in his sixties or seventies in good health. Sequencing was performed on blood. This rearrangement joins TRBV20-1 to TRBJ1-1; D remains ambiguous. CDR3 DNA sequence: TGCAGTGCTAGAGATGGCTACACTGAAGCTTTCTTT. It encodes CSARDGYTEAFF.